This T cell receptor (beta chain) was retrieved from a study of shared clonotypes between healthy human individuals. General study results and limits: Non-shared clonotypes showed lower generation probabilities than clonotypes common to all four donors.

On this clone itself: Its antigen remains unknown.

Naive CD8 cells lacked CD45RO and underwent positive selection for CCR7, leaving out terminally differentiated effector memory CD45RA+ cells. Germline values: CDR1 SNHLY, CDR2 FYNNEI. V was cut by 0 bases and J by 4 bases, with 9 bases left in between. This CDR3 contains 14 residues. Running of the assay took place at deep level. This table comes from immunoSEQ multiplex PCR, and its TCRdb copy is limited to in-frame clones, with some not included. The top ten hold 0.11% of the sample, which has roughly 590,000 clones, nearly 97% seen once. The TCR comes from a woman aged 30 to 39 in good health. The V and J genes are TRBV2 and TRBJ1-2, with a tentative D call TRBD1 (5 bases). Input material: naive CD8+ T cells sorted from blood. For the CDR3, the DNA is TGTGCCAGCAGTGAAGCTGGGGGTGCCTATGGCTACACCTTC. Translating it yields CASSEAGGAYGYTF.